A single sample gave rise to the 8 T cell receptor beta chains below, sequenced in a study of naive and memory T cell subsets. A UMI-containing oligonucleotide was joined by 3' ligation to the TCR cDNA template. Amplification of ligated cDNA took four PCR rounds with SP2 and nested alpha and beta constant primers. TCRdb analysed the 5' RACE reads with MiXCR anew, one entry per CDR3 protein. The sample has tens of thousands of distinct CDR3 sequences, around 8% seen once. The source is a female donor in good health.

This clonotype was observed many times. This chain joins TRBV18 and TRBJ1-1; D is ambiguous. This CDR3 region has 13 residues. The V gene lost 5 bases and the J gene lost 1 base, with 8 bases spanning the gap. In germline, CDR1 is KGHSH, CDR2 LQKENI. CDR3 protein: CASSKEGNTEAFF. The CDR3 nucleotides are TGTGCCAGCTCAAAAGAGGGGAACACTGAAGCTTTCTTT. The complete variable domain, with remaining parts taken from reference TRBV18 and TRBJ1-1, reads NAGVMQNPRHLVRRRGQEARLRCSPMKGHSHVYWYRQLPEEGLKFMVYLQKENIIDESGMPKERFSAEFPKEGPSILRIQQVVRGDSAAYFCASSKEGNTEAFFGQGTRLTVV.

This clonotype was recorded a few times. V and J are TRBV2 and TRBJ2-3; 8 bases are a match to TRBD2. The CDR3 covers 16 residues. Germline CDR1 SNHLY, CDR2 FYNNEI. Unmatched junction bases numbered 13, after V lost 8 bases and J lost 3 bases. The CDR3 here is CASPPSKAGVTDTQYF. The CDR3 DNA sequence: TGTGCCAGCCCCCCGAGTAAAGCGGGGGTAACAGATACGCAGTATTTT.

This chain connects TRBV12-3 or TRBV12-4 to TRBJ1-4; no clear D gene. Trimming took off 7 bases at V and 7 bases at J, with 16 bases between the two ends. The length of the CDR3 is 14 residues. The chain's CDR3 is CASNVWGRGEKLFF. CDR3 bases: TGTGCCAGCAATGTTTGGGGTCGCGGTGAAAAACTGTTTTTT.

In its sample, this clonotype was seen a few times. The chain employs TRBV5-1 and TRBJ1-6, with a weak D call TRBD1 (5 bases). Trimming left V 4 bases short and J 8 bases short, with 16 bases between. CDR3 length equals 15 residues. CDR1 and CDR2 (germline): SGHRS, YFSETQ. The CDR3 spells CASSPLPTGHSPLHF. The CDR3 DNA follows: TGCGCCAGCAGCCCCCTACCTACGGGGCATTCACCCCTCCACTTT.

The chain employs TRBV11-2 and TRBJ2-1, with TRBD1 matching 10 bases. With V trimmed by 5 bases and J by 6 bases, 10 bases remained unmatched. CDR1 SGHAT and CDR2 FQNNGV come from the germline V gene. This CDR3 has 16 amino acids. This CDR3 is CASSRPGQGKSNEQFF. The CDR3 DNA follows: TGTGCCAGCAGCCGACCGGGACAGGGGAAGTCCAATGAGCAGTTCTTC. The variable domain in full, completed from reference TRBV11-2 and TRBJ2-1, reads EAGVAQSPRYKIIEKRQSVAFWCNPISGHATLYWYQQILGQGPKLLIQFQNNGVVDDSQLPKDRFSAERLKGVDSTLKIQPAKLEDSAVYLCASSRPGQGKSNEQFFGPGTRLTVL.

This chain joins TRBV6-2 or TRBV6-3 and TRBJ2-1, with 9 positions matching TRBD2. V gave up 5 bases and J gave up 2 bases; unmatched junction bases: 10. This CDR3 is 17 amino acids long. Germline V CDR1 and CDR2: MNHEY, SVGEGT. The CDR3 spells CASSAELAGDAYNEQFF. For the CDR3, the DNA is TGTGCCAGCAGTGCCGAATTAGCGGGAGATGCCTACAATGAGCAGTTCTTC.

The gene calls are TRBV6-5 and TRBJ2-3; 13 bases map to TRBD2. Germline assignment: CDR1 MNHEY and CDR2 SVGAGI. This CDR3 region has 17 residues. V was pared by 5 bases and J by 2 bases, with 7 bases of the junction left unmatched. The CDR3 DNA sequence: TGTGCCAGCAGTCTGACGGGACTAGCGGGAAACACAGATACGCAGTATTTT. It is translated as CASSLTGLAGNTDTQYF.

This clonotype was recorded many times. The rearrangement links TRBV29-1 to TRBJ2-3; possibly TRBD1 for D (6 bases). This CDR3 comprises 14 residues. CDR1 is SQVTM and CDR2 is ANQGSEA in the germline V gene. Trimming removed 7 bases at V and 8 bases at J, with 22 bases between. CDR3 in DNA: TGCAGCGGCCGATCCGGGACAAGAAGCGCTACGCAGTATTTT. Encoded protein: CSGRSGTRSATQYF.